This TCR beta chain was found in a study of T-cell reconstitution after alpha-beta-depleted transplantation in children. Preparation of the TCRbeta library used unique molecular identifiers. TCRdb passed the PCR reads through MiXCR, listing each CDR3 protein once. Found here are about 640,000 distinct CDR3 sequences, roughly 15% of them singletons; the top ten hold 1.1%. CDR3 length: 16 amino acids. Germline CDR1 and CDR2: MGHRA and YSYEKL. Trimming at V came to 0 bases and at J to 1 base, leaving 5 bases not matched to a gene. This clonotype turned up a few times. The source of this sequence is a human donor who donated a stem cell graft to a child with acute myeloid leukemia. The J gene is TRBJ2-7, the V gene TRBV4-1; 8 nucleotides align to TRBD1. This material consisted of PBMCs from the stem cell graft donor, taken from the stem cell graft. Here the CDR3 reads CASSQDGDRGSYEQYV. The CDR3 region has the DNA TGCGCCAGCAGCCAAGACGGAGACAGGGGATCCTACGAGCAGTACGTC.